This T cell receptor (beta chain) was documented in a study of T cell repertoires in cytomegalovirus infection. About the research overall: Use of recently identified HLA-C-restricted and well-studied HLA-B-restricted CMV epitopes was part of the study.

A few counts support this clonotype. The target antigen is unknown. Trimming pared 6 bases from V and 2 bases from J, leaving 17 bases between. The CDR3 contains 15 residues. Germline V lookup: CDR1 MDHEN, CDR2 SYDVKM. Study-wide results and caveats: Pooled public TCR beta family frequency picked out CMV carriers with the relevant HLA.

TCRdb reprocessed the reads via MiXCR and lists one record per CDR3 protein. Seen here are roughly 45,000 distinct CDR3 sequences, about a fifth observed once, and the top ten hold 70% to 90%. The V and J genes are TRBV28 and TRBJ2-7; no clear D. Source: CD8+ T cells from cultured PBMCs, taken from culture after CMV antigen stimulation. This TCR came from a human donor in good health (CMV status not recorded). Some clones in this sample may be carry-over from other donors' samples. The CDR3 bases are TGTGCCAGCAGGCTCCGGGTTATTGGTACCTACGAGCAGTACTTC. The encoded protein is CASRLRVIGTYEQYF.